This T cell receptor (beta chain) was identified in a study of shared clonotypes between healthy human individuals. CD4+ cells were split into CD45RA+ naive and CD45RA-negative memory subsets. The protocol was immunoSEQ multiplex PCR, while the TCRdb copy is restricted to in-frame clones and leaves out a portion. In the table there are more than 1.2 million clones, about 98.5% of which are singletons. Findings and limits, study-wide: Non-shared clonotypes had lower generation probabilities than those shared by all four donors. The sole specimen, blood, was sampled, and tissue repertoires likely differ. Roughly 4.6% of naive CD4 clonotypes were common to a handful of donors.

Remarks on this clone: The antigen is unknown. One junction end disagrees with the germline gene, perhaps due to a read error.

Germline loops: CDR1 MNHNS, CDR2 SASEGT. This CDR3 comprises 13 residues. The sequenced material came from naive CD4+ T cells sorted from blood. Subset described: CD45RA+ positively selected. The rearrangement links TRBV6-1 to TRBJ1-4, with D perhaps TRBD1 (5 bases). This TCR derives from a man aged 25-45 years in good health. Written as DNA, the CDR3 is TGTGCCAGCAGTGAAGTAATTGGGAGGGACCCGATTTTT. It encodes CASSEVIGRDPIF.